Sequencing of this T cell receptor beta chain was carried out in a study of radiotherapy plus CTLA-4 blockade in lung cancer. Patients had chemo-refractory metastatic non-small-cell lung cancer and received focal radiation plus CTLA-4 blockade that used ipilimumab. As regards this clone: Its specificity is not known.

Study-wide findings and caveats: TCR clones originating in tumors grew in number in blood after radiotherapy plus ipilimumab.

This CDR3 has 17 residues. Between the trimmed V and J ends, which lost 2 bases and 0 bases, there was a span of 13 bases. Germline V gene lookup returns CDR1 SGHDN and CDR2 FVKESK. The table came from immunoSEQ multiplex PCR; TCRdb's copy has only in-frame clones and leaves some out. The sample comprises 89,000 or so clones, 82% of which are singletons, and 3.4% rests with the top ten. The chain is built from TRBV14 and TRBJ2-2, with D unclear. The source was peripheral blood, collected from a patient treated with radiotherapy plus ipilimumab. This receptor was identified in a human donor with non-small cell lung cancer who had a partial response to radiotherapy plus ipilimumab. CDR3 nucleotides: TGTGCCAGCAGCCAAACACATCGACTCTCGAACACCGGGGAGCTGTTTTTT. Encoded protein: CASSQTHRLSNTGELFF.